Shown below are 3 T cell receptor beta chains from a single sample sequenced in a study of T cell responses to AZD1222 COVID-19 vaccine. TCRdb's table, derived via immunoSEQ multiplex PCR, lists solely in-frame clones and lacks some. The data contain about 110,000 clones, approximately 85% of them seen just once; the ten biggest clones take up 9.5% to 15%. Sequencing was performed on peripheral blood, taken on day 0 of MenACWY control vaccination. The receptors originated from an adult in good health.

The CDR3 sequence: CASSGEAPDTQYF. The CDR3 coding sequence is TGTGCCAGCAGTGGCGAAGCCCCAGATACGCAGTATTTT. The chain uses TRBV27 and TRBJ2-3; no definite D call. CDR3 length: 13 residues. CDR1 is MNHEY and CDR2 is SMNVEV in the germline V gene (reference sequence). Trimming cost V 5 bases and J 4 bases, with 10 bases left between them.

The chain is built from TRBV5-1 and TRBJ2-2; D gene unclear. CDR1 SGHRS and CDR2 YFSETQ come from the germline V gene. This CDR3 contains 17 residues. V was cut by 1 base and J by 1 base, with 14 bases left in between. CDR3 loop: CASSLSTAQMNTGELFF. The CDR3 coding sequence is TGCGCCAGCAGCTTGTCGACCGCACAGATGAACACCGGGGAGCTGTTTTTT.

The chain combines TRBV19 with TRBJ2-1; no definite D call. V was pared by 3 bases and J by 0 bases, with 9 bases between. CDR1 is LNHDA and CDR2 is SQIVND in the germline V gene (reference sequence). The CDR3 totals 15 residues. CDR3 residues: CASSMGQSSYNEQFF. The CDR3 DNA is TGTGCCAGTAGTATGGGCCAAAGCTCCTACAATGAGCAGTTCTTC.